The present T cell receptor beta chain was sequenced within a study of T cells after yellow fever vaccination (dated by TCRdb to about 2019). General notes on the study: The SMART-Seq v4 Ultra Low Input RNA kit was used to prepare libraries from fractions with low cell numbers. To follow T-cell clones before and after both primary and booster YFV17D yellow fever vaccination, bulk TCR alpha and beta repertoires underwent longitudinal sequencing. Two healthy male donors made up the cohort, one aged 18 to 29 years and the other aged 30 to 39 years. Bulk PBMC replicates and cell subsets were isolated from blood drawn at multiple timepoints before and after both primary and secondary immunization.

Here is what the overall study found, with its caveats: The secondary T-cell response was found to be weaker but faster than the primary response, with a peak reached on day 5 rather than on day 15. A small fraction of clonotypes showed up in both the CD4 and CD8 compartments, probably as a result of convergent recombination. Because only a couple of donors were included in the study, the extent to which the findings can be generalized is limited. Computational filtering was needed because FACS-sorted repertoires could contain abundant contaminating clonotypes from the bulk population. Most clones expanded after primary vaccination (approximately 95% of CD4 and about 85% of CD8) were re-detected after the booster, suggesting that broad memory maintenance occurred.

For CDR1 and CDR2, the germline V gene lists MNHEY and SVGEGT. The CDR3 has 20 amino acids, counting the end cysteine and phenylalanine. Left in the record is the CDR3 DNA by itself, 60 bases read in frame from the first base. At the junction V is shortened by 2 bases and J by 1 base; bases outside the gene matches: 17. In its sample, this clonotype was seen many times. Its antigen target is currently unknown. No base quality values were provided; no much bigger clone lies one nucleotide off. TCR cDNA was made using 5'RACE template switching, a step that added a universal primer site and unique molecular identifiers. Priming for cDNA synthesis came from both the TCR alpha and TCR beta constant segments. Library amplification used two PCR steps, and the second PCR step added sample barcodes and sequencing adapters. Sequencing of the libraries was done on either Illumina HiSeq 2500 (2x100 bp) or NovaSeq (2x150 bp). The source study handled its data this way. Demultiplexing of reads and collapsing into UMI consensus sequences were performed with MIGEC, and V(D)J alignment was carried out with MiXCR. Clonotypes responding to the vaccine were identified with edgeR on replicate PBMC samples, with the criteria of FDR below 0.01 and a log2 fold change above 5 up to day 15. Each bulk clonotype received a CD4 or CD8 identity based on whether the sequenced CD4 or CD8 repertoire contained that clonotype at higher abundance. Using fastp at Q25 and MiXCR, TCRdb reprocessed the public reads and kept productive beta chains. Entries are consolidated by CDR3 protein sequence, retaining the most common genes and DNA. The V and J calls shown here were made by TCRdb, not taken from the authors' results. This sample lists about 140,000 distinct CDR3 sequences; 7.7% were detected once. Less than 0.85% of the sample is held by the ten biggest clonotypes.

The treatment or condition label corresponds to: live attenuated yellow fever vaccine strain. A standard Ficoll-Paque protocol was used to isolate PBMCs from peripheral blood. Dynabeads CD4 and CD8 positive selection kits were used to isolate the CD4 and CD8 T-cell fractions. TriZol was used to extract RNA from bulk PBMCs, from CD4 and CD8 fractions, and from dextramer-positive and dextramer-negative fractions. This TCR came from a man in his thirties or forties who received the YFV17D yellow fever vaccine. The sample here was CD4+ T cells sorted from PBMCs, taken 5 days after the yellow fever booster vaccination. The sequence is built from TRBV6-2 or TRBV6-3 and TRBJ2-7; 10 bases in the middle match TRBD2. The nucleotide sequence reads TGTGCCAGCAGTTACCCCTCGGGAGCGGGAGGGCCAAGGAGTTCCTACGAGCAGTACTTC. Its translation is CASSYPSGAGGPRSSYEQYF.